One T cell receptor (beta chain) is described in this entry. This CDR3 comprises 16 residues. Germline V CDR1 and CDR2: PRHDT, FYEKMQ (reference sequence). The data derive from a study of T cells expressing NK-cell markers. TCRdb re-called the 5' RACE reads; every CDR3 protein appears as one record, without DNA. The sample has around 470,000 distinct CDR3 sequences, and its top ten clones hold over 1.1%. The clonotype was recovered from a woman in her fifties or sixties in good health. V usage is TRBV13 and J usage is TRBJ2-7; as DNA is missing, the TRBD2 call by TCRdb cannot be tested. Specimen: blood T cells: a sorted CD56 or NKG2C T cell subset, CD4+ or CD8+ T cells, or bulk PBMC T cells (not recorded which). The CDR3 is CASGDSSSGRGGEQYF. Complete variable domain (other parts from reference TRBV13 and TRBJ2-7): AAGVIQSPRHLIKEKRETATLKCYPIPRHDTVYWYQQGPGQDPQFLISFYEKMQSDKGSIPDRFSAQQFSDYHSELNMSSLELGDSALYFCASGDSSSGRGGEQYFGPGTRLTVT.